This TCR beta chain was profiled in a study of T cell responses to AZD1222 COVID-19 vaccine (dated by TCRdb to the early 2020s). Regarding the study in general: AZD1222 recipients with second doses at about 4 weeks or about 12 weeks were pooled, because spike-specific TCR depth and breadth did not differ between schedules. A total of about 240 trial participants underwent TCR sequencing, of whom around 200 received two doses of AZD1222 and roughly 25 received two doses of the MenACWY control vaccine. Trial participants were enrolled by age into subgroups of 18-55, 56-69 and 70-plus years, and around 140, 26 and 57 TCR-sequenced participants, respectively, were included in these subgroups.

This sample's time point label indicates: baseline before first vaccination. Vaccinee samples came from UK trials COV001 and COV002, including a single-blind randomized controlled phase 2/3 trial of AZD1222 (ChAdOx1 nCoV-19) in healthy adults. For TCRbeta chain sequencing, PBMC samples were collected from trial participants at day 0 and at day 28 after the second dose. Study-level results and caveats: Conclusions about previously exposed vaccinees were limited because only six or seven AZD1222 recipients were SARS-CoV-2 seropositive at baseline. Epitopes outside the regions mutated in the B.1.351 and B.1.1.7 variants were reportedly recognized by nearly half of the unique spike-specific TCRs. Vaccine-associated CD4 TCRs spanned the whole spike protein, with dominant responses in regions 160-218 and 743-854. After two AZD1222 doses, spike-specific TCR breadth and depth were significantly higher than at day 0 and than in MenACWY recipients. Participants were mostly white British and included more females than males, and it was suggested by the authors that clonal diversity may have been underestimated. The 56-69-year group was small, and its depth increase did not reach significance, likely because of low power. Because no day 14 peak-response samples were available, repertoires were characterized only after the peak T cell response.

The CDR3 regions of human TCRbeta chains were subjected to immunosequencing. For the original study's pipeline: TCRs in the repertoires were matched against a reference library of SARS-CoV-2-specific TCRs that had been generated with the MIRA antigen-specificity platform. Breadth was defined as the fraction of unique TCRs that were SARS-CoV-2-associated. Depth was defined as the fraction of total T cells that were SARS-CoV-2-associated. Using the MIRA data, every spike-specific TCR was mapped to the spike region that the TCR reacted to and assigned to either a CD4 or a CD8 class. Log10-transformed breadth and depth values were compared by one-way ANOVA with Sidak's multiple comparisons tests. The table was pulled from immuneACCESS by TCRdb, which kept in-frame rearrangements only. Such tables lose some clones; where checked, under half of the loss comes from unresolved V genes, and the rest has no known cause. The DNA gave D and trimming, while V, J and clone size come from that table. This sample gives 100,000 to 150,000 clones in total; about 87% of them show up just once. The ten biggest clones cover 5% to 6% of the sample.

Note on this clone: No antigen is known for it. One base away there is no much larger clone; base qualities are not given.

V is cut back by 2 bases and J by 2 bases, with 8 bases in the junction unmatched. Spanning cysteine to phenylalanine, the CDR3 consists of 16 amino acids. The entry retains the CDR3 DNA only, 48 bases that are in frame from base 1. The germline V gene gives CDR1 as SGHTS and CDR2 as YDEGEE. This chain is built from TRBV5-8 and TRBJ2-7; 9 bases in between match TRBD1. The TCR sequence derives from an adult in good health. Sequences were derived from peripheral blood, sampled on day 0 of AZD1222 vaccination. The DNA sequence reads TGTGCCAGCAGCTTCGGTTGGGGACAGGGTACCTACGAGCAGTACTTC. This yields the protein CASSFGWGQGTYEQYF.